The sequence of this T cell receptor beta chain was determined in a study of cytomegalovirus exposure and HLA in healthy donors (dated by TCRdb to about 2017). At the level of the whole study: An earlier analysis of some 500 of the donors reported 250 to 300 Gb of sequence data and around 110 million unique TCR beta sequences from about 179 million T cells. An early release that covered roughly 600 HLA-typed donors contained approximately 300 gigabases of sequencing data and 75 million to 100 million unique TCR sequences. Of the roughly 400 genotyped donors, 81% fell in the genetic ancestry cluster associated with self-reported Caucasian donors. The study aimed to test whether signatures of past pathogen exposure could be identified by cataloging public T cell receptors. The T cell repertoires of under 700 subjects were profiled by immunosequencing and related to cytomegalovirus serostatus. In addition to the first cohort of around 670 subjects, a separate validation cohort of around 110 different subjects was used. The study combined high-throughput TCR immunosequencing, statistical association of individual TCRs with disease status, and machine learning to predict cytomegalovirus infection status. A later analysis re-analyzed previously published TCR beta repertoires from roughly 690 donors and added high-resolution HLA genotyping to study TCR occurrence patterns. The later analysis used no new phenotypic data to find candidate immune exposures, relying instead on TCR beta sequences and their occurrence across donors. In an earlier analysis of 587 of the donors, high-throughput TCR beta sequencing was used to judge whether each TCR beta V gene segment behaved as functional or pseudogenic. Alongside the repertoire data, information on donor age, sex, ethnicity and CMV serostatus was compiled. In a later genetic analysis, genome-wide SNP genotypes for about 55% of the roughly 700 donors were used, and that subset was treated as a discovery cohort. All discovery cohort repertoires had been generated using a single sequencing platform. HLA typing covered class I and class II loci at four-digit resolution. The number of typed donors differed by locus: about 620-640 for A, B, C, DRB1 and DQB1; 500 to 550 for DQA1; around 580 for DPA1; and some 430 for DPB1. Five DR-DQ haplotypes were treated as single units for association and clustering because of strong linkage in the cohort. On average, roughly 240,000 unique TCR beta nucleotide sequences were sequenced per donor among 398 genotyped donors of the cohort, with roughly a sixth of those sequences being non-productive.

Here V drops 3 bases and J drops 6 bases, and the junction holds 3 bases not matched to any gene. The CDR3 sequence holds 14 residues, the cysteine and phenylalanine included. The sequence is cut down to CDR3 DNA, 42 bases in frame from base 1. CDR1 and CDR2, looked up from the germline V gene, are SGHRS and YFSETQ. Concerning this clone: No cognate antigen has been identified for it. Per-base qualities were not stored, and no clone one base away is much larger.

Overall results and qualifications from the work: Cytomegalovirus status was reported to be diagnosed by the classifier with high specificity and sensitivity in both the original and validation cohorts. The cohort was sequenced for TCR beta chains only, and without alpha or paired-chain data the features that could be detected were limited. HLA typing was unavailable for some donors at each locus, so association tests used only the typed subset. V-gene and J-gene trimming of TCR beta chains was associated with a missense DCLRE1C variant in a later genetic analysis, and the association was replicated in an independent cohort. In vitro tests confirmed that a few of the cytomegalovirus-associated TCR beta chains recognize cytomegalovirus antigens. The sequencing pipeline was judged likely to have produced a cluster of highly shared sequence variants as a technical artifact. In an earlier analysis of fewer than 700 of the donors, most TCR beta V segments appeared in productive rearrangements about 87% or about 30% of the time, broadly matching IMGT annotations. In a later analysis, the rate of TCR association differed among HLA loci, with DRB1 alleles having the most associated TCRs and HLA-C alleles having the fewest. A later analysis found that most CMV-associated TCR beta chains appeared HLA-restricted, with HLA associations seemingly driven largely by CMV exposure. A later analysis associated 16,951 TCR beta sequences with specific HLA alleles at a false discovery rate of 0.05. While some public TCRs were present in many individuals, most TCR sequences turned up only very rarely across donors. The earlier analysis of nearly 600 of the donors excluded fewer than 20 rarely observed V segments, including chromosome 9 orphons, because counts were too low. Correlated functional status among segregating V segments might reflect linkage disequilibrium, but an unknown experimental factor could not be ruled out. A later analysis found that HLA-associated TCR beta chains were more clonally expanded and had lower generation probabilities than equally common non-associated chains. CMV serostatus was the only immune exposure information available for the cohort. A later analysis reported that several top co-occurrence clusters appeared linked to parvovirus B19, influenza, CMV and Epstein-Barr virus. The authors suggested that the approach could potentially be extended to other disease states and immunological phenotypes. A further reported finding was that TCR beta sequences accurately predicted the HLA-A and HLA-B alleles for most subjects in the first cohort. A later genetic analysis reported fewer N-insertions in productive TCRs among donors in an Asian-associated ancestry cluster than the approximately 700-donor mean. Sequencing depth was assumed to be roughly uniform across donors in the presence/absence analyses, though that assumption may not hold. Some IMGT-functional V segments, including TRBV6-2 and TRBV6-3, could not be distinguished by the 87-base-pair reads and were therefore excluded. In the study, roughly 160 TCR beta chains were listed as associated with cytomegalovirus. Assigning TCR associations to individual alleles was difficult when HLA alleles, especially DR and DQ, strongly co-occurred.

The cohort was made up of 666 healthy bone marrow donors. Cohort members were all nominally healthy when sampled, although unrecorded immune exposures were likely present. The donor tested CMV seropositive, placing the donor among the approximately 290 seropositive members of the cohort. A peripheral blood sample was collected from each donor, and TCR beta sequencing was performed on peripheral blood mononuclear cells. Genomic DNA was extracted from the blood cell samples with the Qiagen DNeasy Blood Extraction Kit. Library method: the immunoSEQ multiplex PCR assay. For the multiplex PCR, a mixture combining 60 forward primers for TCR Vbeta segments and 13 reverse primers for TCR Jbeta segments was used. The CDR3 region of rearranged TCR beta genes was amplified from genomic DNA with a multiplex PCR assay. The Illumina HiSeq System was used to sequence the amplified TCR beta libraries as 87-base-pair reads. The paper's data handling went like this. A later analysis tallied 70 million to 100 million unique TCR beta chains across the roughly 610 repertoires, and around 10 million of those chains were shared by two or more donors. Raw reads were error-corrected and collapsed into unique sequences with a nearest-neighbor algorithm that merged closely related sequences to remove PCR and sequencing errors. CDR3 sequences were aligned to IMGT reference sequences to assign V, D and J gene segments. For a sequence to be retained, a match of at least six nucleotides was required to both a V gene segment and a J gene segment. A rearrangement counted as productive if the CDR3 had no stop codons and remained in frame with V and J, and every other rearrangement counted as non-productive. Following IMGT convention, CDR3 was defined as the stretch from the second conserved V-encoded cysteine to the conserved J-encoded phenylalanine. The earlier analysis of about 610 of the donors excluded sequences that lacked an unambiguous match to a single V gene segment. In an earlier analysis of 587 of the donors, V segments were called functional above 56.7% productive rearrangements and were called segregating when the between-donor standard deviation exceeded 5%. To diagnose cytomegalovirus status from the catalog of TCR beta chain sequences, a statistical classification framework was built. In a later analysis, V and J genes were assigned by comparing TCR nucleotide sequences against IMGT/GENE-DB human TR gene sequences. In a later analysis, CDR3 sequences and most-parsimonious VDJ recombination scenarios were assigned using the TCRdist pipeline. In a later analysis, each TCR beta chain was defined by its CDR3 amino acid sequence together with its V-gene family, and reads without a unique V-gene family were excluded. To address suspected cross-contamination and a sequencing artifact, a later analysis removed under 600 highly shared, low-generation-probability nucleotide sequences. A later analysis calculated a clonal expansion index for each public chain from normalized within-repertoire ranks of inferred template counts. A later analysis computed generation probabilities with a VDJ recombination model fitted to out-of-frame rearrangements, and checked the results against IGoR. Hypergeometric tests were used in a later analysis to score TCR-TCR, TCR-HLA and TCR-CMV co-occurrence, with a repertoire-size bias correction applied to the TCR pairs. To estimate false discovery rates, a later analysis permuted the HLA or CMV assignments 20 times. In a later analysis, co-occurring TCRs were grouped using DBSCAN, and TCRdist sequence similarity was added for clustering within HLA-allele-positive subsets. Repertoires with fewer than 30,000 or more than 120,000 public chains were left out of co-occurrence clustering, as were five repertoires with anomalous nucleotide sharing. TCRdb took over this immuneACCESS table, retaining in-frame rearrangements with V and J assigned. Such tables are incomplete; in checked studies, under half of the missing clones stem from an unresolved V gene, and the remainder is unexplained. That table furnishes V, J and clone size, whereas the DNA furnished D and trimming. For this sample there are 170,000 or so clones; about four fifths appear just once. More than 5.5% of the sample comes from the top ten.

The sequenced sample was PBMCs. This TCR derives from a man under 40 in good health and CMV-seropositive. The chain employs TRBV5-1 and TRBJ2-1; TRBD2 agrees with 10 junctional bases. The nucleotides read TGCGCCAGCAGCTGGACTAGCGGATCCAATGAGCAGTTCTTC. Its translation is CASSWTSGSNEQFF.